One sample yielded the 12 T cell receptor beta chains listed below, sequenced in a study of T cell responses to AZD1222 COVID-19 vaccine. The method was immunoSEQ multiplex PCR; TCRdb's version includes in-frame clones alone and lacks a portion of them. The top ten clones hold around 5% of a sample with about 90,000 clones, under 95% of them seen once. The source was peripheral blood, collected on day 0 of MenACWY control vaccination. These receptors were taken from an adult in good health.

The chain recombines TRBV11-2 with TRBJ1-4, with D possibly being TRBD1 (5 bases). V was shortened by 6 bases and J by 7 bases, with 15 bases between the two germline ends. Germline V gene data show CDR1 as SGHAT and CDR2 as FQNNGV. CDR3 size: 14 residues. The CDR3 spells CASRPTGRAEKLFF. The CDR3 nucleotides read TGTGCCAGCAGACCGACGGGCAGGGCTGAAAAACTGTTTTTT.

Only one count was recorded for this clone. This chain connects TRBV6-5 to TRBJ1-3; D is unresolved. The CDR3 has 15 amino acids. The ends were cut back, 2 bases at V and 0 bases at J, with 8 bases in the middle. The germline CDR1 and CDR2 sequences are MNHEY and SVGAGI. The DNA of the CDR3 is TGTGCCAGCAGTTACAGGGCGAGCTCTGGAAACACCATATATTTT. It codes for CASSYRASSGNTIYF.

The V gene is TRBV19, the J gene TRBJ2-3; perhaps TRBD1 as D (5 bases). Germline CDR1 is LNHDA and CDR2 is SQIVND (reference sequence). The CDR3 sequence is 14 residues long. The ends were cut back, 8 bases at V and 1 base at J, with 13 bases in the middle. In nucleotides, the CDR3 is TGTGCCAGTTCTCCTCAGACAGGCACAGATACGCAGTATTTT. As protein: CASSPQTGTDTQYF.

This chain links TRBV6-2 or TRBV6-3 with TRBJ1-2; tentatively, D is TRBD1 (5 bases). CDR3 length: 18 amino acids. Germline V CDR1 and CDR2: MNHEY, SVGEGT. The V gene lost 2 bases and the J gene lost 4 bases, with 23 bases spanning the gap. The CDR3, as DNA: TGTGCCAGCAGTTACGAGGGGCGTCAATCCCCGGGGGGCTATGGCTACACCTTC. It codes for CASSYEGRQSPGGYGYTF.

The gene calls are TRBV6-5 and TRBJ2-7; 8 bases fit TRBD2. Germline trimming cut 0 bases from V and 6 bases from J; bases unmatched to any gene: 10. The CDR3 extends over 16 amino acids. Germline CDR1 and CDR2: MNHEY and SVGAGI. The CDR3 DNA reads TGTGCCAGCAGTTACTCCGCATCGGGACTAGTTGGCGAGCAGTACTTC. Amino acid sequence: CASSYSASGLVGEQYF.

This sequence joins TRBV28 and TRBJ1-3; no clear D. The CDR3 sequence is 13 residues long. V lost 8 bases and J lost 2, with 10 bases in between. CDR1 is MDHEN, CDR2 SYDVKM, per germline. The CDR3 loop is CASAYRAGNTIYF. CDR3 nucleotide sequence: TGTGCCAGCGCCTATAGGGCTGGAAACACCATATATTTT.

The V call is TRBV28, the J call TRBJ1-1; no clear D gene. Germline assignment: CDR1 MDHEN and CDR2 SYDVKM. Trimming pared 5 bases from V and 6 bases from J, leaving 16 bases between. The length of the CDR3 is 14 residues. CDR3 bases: TGTGCCAGCAGTCCCGGCGCGGGTCAGGCTGAAGCTTTCTTT. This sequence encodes CASSPGAGQAEAFF. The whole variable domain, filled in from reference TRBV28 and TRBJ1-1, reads DVKVTQSSRYLVKRTGEKVFLECVQDMDHENMFWYRQDPGLGLRLIYFSYDVKMKEKGDIPEGYSVSREKKERFSLILESASTNQTSMYLCASSPGAGQAEAFFGQGTRLTVV.

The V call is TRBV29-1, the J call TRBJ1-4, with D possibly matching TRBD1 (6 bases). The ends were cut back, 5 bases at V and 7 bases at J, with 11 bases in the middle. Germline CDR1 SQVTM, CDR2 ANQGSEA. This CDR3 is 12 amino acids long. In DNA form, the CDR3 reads TGCAGCGTTACGGACAGTCGTGAAAAACTGTTTTTT. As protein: CSVTDSREKLFF.

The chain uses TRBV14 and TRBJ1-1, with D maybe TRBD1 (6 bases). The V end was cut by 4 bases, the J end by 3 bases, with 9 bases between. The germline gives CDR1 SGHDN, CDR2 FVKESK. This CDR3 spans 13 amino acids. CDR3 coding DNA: TGTGCCAGCAGCCGCAGGGGCCACACTGAAGCTTTCTTT. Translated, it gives CASSRRGHTEAFF. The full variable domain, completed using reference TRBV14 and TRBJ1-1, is EAGVTQFPSHSVIEKGQTVTLRCDPISGHDNLYWYRRVMGKEIKFLLHFVKESKQDESGMPNNRFLAERTGGTYSTLKVQPAELEDSGVYFCASSRRGHTEAFFGQGTRLTVV.

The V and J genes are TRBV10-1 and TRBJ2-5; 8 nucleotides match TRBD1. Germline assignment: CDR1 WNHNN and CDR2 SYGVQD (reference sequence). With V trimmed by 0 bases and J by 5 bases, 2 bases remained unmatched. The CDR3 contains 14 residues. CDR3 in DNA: TGCGCCAGCAGTGAGTCCAGGGGGCTGGAGACCCAGTACTTC. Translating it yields CASSESRGLETQYF.

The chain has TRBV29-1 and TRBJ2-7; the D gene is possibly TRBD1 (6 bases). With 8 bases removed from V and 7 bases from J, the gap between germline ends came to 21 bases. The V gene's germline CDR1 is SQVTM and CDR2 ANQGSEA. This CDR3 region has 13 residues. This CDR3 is CSMTGWGQGEQYF. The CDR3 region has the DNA TGCAGCATGACAGGCTGGGGTCAGGGAGAGCAGTACTTC.

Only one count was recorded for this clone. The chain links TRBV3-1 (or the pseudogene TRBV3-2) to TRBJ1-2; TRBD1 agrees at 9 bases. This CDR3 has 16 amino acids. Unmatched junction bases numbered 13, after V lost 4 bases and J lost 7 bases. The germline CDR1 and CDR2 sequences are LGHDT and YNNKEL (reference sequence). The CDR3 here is CASSPSLDRGLIGYTF. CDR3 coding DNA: TGTGCCAGCAGCCCCTCTTTGGACAGGGGCCTAATTGGCTACACCTTC.